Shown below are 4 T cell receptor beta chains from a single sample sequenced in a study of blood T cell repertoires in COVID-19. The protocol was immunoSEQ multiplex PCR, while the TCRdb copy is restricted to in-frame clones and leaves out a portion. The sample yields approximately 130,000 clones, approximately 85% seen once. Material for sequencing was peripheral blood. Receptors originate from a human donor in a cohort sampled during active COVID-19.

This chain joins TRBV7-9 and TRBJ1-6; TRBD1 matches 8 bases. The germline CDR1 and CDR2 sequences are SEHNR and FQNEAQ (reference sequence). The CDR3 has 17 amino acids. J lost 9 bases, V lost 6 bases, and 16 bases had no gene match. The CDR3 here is CASSPGKDRALSSPLHF. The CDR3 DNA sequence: TGTGCCAGCAGTCCCGGGAAGGACAGGGCCTTGAGTTCACCCCTCCACTTT.

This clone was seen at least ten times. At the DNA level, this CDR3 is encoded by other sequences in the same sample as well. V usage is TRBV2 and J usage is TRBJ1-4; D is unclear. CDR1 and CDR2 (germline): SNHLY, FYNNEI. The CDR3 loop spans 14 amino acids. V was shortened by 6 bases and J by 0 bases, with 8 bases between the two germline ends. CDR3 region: CASSPGATNEKLFF. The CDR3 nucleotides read TGTGCCAGCAGCCCCGGTGCAACTAATGAAAAACTGTTTTTT.

The CDR3 loop reads CASSQELRHNNEQFF. The CDR3 region has the DNA TGCGCCAGCAGCCAAGAACTTAGACACAACAATGAGCAGTTCTTC. This chain joins TRBV4-3 and TRBJ2-1; D not resolved. The length of the CDR3 is 15 residues. V lost 0 bases and J lost 5, with 11 bases in between. From germline, CDR1 is LGHNA and CDR2 YSLEER.

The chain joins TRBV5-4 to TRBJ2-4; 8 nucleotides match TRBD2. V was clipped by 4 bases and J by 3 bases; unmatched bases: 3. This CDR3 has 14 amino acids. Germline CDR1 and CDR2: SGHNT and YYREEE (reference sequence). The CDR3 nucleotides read TGTGCCAGCAGCGAGCTAGCGGGCAAAAACATTCAGTACTTC. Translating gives CASSELAGKNIQYF.